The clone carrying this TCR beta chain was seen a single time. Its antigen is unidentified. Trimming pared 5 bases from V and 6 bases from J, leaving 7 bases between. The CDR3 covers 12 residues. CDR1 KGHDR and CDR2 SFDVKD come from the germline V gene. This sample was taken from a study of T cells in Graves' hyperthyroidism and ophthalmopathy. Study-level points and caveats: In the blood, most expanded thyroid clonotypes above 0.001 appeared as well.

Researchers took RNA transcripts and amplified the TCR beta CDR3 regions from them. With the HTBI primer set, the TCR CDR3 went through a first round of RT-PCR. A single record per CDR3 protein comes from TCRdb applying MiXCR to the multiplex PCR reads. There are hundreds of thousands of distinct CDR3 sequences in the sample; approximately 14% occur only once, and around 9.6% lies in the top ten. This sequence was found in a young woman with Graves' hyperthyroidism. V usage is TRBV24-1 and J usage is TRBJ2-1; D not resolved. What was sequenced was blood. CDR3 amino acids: CATSVTSNEQFF. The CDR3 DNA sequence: TGTGCCACCAGTGTCACCAGCAATGAGCAGTTCTTC.